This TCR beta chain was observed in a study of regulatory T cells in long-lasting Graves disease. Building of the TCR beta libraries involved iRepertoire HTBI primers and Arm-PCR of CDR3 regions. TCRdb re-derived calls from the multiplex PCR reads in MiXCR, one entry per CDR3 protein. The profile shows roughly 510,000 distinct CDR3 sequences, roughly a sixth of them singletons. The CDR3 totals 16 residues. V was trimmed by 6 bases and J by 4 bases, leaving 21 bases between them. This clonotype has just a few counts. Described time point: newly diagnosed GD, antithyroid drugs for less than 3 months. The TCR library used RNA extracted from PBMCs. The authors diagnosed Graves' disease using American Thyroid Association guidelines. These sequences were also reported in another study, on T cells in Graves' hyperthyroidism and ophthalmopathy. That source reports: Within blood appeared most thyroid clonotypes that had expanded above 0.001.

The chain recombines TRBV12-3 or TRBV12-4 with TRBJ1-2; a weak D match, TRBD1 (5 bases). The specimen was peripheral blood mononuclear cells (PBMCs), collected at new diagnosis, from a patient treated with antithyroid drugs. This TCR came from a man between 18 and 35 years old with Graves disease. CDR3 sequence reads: CASSPTSGGKGYGYTF. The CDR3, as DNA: TGTGCCAGCAGCCCTACGAGCGGGGGGAAGGGCTATGGCTACACCTTC.